This TCR beta chain is from a study of T cell responses to AZD1222 COVID-19 vaccine. As for the study in general: Second-dose intervals near 4 or 12 weeks were combined.

A word on this clone: Its antigen is still unknown.

Unmatched junction bases numbered 5, after V lost 5 bases and J lost 5 bases. From germline, CDR1 is SSHAT and CDR2 FNYEAQ (reference sequence). This CDR3 region has 13 residues. Sequencing used immunoSEQ multiplex PCR; TCRdb keeps in-frame clones, though not all of them. The sample includes 130,000 to 150,000 clones, about 92% seen only once; the top ten take 1.5% to 2%. Study-level findings and limits: Among those given AZD1222, only 5 to 7 were seropositive at baseline. Mapped onto spike, vaccine-associated CD4 TCRs spanned it and were dominant at 160-218 and 743-854. Per reports, nearly half of all spike-specific TCRs target regions that are unmutated in variants.

The chain uses TRBV7-7 and TRBJ2-5; 7 bases are a match to TRBD1. The receptor comes from an adult in good health. The sequences come from peripheral blood, collected on day 0 of AZD1222 vaccination. The CDR3 is CASSVDRAETQYF. CDR3 in DNA: TGTGCCAGCAGCGTCGACAGGGCTGAGACCCAGTACTTC.